The rows below give T cell receptor beta chains drawn from one sample of a study of post-analysis software for immune sequencing data. TCRdb itself ran the PCR reads through MiXCR, one entry per CDR3 protein. The sample lists hundreds of thousands of distinct CDR3 sequences, just under 30% occurring once. The sequenced material came from blood. The receptors here all came from a girl aged 10-17 years with multiple sclerosis. Both conserved end residues are part of each CDR3. A D gene is named only where the DNA matches it firmly. Where a row states a size, it is once, few, many or the class of an expanded clone; other rows omit it.

j_gene: TRBJ1-1
d_gene: TRBD1
v_gene: TRBV29-1
abundance: NA
CDR3nt: TGCAGCGCGTCAACGGGACAGGCCCCTCGAGGTGAAGCTTTCTTT
CDR3aa: CSASTGQAPRGEAFF

j_gene: TRBJ2-7
d_gene: NA
v_gene: TRBV6-2/TRBV6-3
abundance: NA
CDR3nt: TGTGCCAGCACCAACGCCGCCTCACACGTCTACGAGCAGTACTTC
CDR3aa: CASTNAASHVYEQYF

j_gene: TRBJ1-1
d_gene: TRBD1
v_gene: TRBV27
abundance: NA
CDR3nt: TGTGCCAGCAGACGGATGGACAGGGGGATTATGAACACTGAAGCTTTCTTT
CDR3aa: CASRRMDRGIMNTEAFF

j_gene: TRBJ1-5
d_gene: NA
v_gene: TRBV6-6
abundance: NA
CDR3nt: TGTGCCAGCAGTCGGGACCGAAGAAATCAGCCCCAGCATTTT
CDR3aa: CASSRDRRNQPQHF

j_gene: TRBJ2-7
d_gene: NA
v_gene: TRBV6-5
abundance: few
CDR3nt: TGTGCCAGCACCGTACTTGGGGCGGCCTCCTACAATGAGCAGTACTTC
CDR3aa: CASTVLGAASYNEQYF

j_gene: TRBJ2-2
d_gene: NA
v_gene: TRBV29-1
abundance: few
CDR3nt: TGCAGCGCTTTAGGTTCCAGGGAGCTGTTTTTT
CDR3aa: CSALGSRELFF

j_gene: TRBJ1-1
d_gene: NA
v_gene: TRBV12-3/TRBV12-4
abundance: NA
CDR3nt: TGTGCCAGCAGCTCGGGGCCGAGGAACACTGAAGCTTTCTTT
CDR3aa: CASSSGPRNTEAFF

j_gene: TRBJ2-1
d_gene: NA
v_gene: TRBV7-2
abundance: NA
CDR3nt: TGTGCCAGTAGCCTAGGGGTAGGCCCCTACAATGAGCAGTTCTTC
CDR3aa: CASSLGVGPYNEQFF

j_gene: TRBJ1-1
d_gene: TRBD1
v_gene: TRBV7-2
abundance: NA
CDR3nt: TGTGCCAGCAGCACTACGGGACAGGGGATAAGAGCTTTCTTT
CDR3aa: CASSTTGQGIRAFF

j_gene: TRBJ2-7
d_gene: NA
v_gene: TRBV6-5
abundance: NA
CDR3nt: TGTGCCAGCAGCCCCACTAGACGAGGGCTCTACGAGCAGTACTTC
CDR3aa: CASSPTRRGLYEQYF

j_gene: TRBJ2-1
d_gene: TRBD2
v_gene: TRBV20-1
abundance: many
CDR3nt: TGCAGTGCTAAGAGGCGGGAGGGCTCCTACAATGAGCAGTTCTTC
CDR3aa: CSAKRREGSYNEQFF

j_gene: TRBJ1-2
d_gene: TRBD1
v_gene: TRBV6-6
abundance: few
CDR3nt: TGTGCCAGCAGTGACAGGACAGGGAACAACTATGGCTACACCTTC
CDR3aa: CASSDRTGNNYGYTF

j_gene: TRBJ1-2
d_gene: TRBD1
v_gene: TRBV12-5
abundance: few
CDR3nt: TGTGCTAGTGGGACAGGGTCTGGTGATGGCTACACCTTC
CDR3aa: CASGTGSGDGYTF

j_gene: TRBJ2-1
d_gene: NA
v_gene: TRBV28
abundance: NA
CDR3nt: TGTGCCAGCAGTTTCCCTCTCAATGAGCAGTTCTTC
CDR3aa: CASSFPLNEQFF

j_gene: TRBJ2-3
d_gene: NA
v_gene: TRBV12-3/TRBV12-4
abundance: NA
CDR3nt: TGTGCCAGCAGTTTAGTATCAGGAGGAACTAGCACAGATGCGCAGTATTTT
CDR3aa: CASSLVSGGTSTDAQYF

j_gene: TRBJ2-4
d_gene: NA
v_gene: TRBV29-1
abundance: few
CDR3nt: TGCAGCGTGAACACAAATGGCATTCAGTACTTC
CDR3aa: CSVNTNGIQYF

j_gene: TRBJ2-2
d_gene: TRBD1
v_gene: TRBV27
abundance: NA
CDR3nt: TGTGCCAGCGGTACAGGGGGCTTGGACACCGGGGAGCTGTTTTTT
CDR3aa: CASGTGGLDTGELFF

j_gene: TRBJ2-7
d_gene: NA
v_gene: TRBV7-2
abundance: NA
CDR3nt: TGTACCAGCAGCCCGGCTGCCCCCACTCGATTGGTTGGGGTGGAGCAGTACTTC
CDR3aa: CTSSPAAPTRLVGVEQYF

j_gene: TRBJ2-3
d_gene: NA
v_gene: TRBV5-1
abundance: NA
CDR3nt: TGCGCCAGCAGCTTGGCCTCGGGGTTGCGGGCAGATACGCAGTATTTT
CDR3aa: CASSLASGLRADTQYF

j_gene: TRBJ2-7
d_gene: TRBD2
v_gene: TRBV7-2
abundance: few
CDR3nt: TGTGCTAGCAGCAGGACTAGCGGGGAATACAATGAGCAGTACTTC
CDR3aa: CASSRTSGEYNEQYF

j_gene: TRBJ2-3
d_gene: TRBD2
v_gene: TRBV29-1
abundance: NA
CDR3nt: TGCAGCGTTGGAGCTAGCGGGAGCTTTCGAGCAGGTACGCAGTATTTT
CDR3aa: CSVGASGSFRAGTQYF

j_gene: TRBJ1-1
d_gene: TRBD1
v_gene: TRBV27
abundance: few
CDR3nt: TGTGCCAGCAGTCCCCGGGACAGGGGGCGGGGTAGGACTGAAGCTTTCTTT
CDR3aa: CASSPRDRGRGRTEAFF

j_gene: TRBJ2-7
d_gene: NA
v_gene: TRBV4-1
abundance: NA
CDR3nt: TGCGCCAGCAGCCAAGATGATTCAGGGAACTACGAGCAGTACTTC
CDR3aa: CASSQDDSGNYEQYF

j_gene: TRBJ2-1
d_gene: NA
v_gene: TRBV27
abundance: NA
CDR3nt: TGTGCCAGCAGTTTAGGGGAGTTCTCGTACAATGAGCAGTTCTTC
CDR3aa: CASSLGEFSYNEQFF

j_gene: TRBJ1-2
d_gene: NA
v_gene: TRBV28
abundance: few
CDR3nt: TGTGCCAGCACCCCTTTTAATAGGGGGGAAGTAATGTTGGGTGGCTACACCTTC
CDR3aa: CASTPFNRGEVMLGGYTF

j_gene: TRBJ2-1
d_gene: NA
v_gene: TRBV5-1
abundance: many
CDR3nt: TGTGCCAGCAGTTTAGACGGTTACAATGAGCAGTTCTTC
CDR3aa: CASSLDGYNEQFF

j_gene: TRBJ1-2
d_gene: NA
v_gene: TRBV7-2
abundance: NA
CDR3nt: TGTGCCAGCAGCTTAGTCATTGGGGGTCCATCCTATGGCTACACCTTC
CDR3aa: CASSLVIGGPSYGYTF

j_gene: TRBJ2-5
d_gene: NA
v_gene: TRBV7-9
abundance: NA
CDR3nt: TGTGCCAGCAGCTTGGGGACACTCTGGGAAAATGAGCAGTACTTC
CDR3aa: CASSLGTLWENEQYF

j_gene: TRBJ1-4
d_gene: TRBD1
v_gene: TRBV13
abundance: few
CDR3nt: TGTGCCAGCAGCTCGCCCGGGACAGCAAATGAAAAACTGTTTTTT
CDR3aa: CASSSPGTANEKLFF

j_gene: TRBJ1-2
d_gene: NA
v_gene: TRBV5-1
abundance: NA
CDR3nt: TGCGCCAGCAGCTCTGCACCGGAAGGGCAAGGGTTGGCTAACTATGGCTACACCTTC
CDR3aa: CASSSAPEGQGLANYGYTF

j_gene: TRBJ1-1
d_gene: NA
v_gene: TRBV27
abundance: NA
CDR3nt: TGTGCCAGCAGTTTATTTGCGCCCAACACTGAAGCTTTCTTT
CDR3aa: CASSLFAPNTEAFF

j_gene: TRBJ2-3
d_gene: TRBD2
v_gene: TRBV7-9
abundance: NA
CDR3nt: TGTGCCAGCAGCCTGCTAGCGGGAGTGTTGACAGATACGCAGTATTTT
CDR3aa: CASSLLAGVLTDTQYF

j_gene: TRBJ2-7
d_gene: TRBD2
v_gene: TRBV7-2
abundance: few
CDR3nt: TGTGCCAGCAGCACCACCGCGGCGCGGGGGGCCTACGAGCAGTACTTC
CDR3aa: CASSTTAARGAYEQYF

j_gene: TRBJ2-7
d_gene: TRBD2
v_gene: TRBV29-1
abundance: NA
CDR3nt: TGCAGCGTTGCGGGAGGATTCGAGCAGTACTTC
CDR3aa: CSVAGGFEQYF

j_gene: TRBJ2-7
d_gene: NA
v_gene: TRBV6-1
abundance: once
CDR3nt: TGTGCCAGCAGTGAAGCTCCGGGATCCTACGAGCAGTACTTC
CDR3aa: CASSEAPGSYEQYF

j_gene: TRBJ2-1
d_gene: TRBD2
v_gene: TRBV3-1
abundance: few
CDR3nt: TGTGCCAGCAGCCAAGCGCAACTAGCGGGATATTCCGGGGATGAGCAGTTCTTC
CDR3aa: CASSQAQLAGYSGDEQFF

j_gene: TRBJ2-5
d_gene: TRBD1
v_gene: TRBV29-1
abundance: many
CDR3nt: TGCAGCGTCGGGACAGGGGTGACAGAGACCCAGTACTTC
CDR3aa: CSVGTGVTETQYF

j_gene: TRBJ2-3
d_gene: TRBD1
v_gene: TRBV7-8
abundance: many
CDR3nt: TGTGCCAGCAGCTTGACAGGGGACACAGATACGCAGTATTTT
CDR3aa: CASSLTGDTDTQYF

j_gene: TRBJ1-2
d_gene: NA
v_gene: TRBV29-1
abundance: few
CDR3nt: TGCAGCGTTGAGGGTGAGGCTGCGGGCTATGGCTACACCTTC
CDR3aa: CSVEGEAAGYGYTF

j_gene: TRBJ2-3
d_gene: NA
v_gene: TRBV25-1
abundance: few
CDR3nt: TGTGCCAGCAGTGATCCGGGGATGACGCAGTATTTT
CDR3aa: CASSDPGMTQYF

j_gene: TRBJ1-2
d_gene: TRBD1
v_gene: TRBV7-2
abundance: few
CDR3nt: TGTGCCAGCAGCAGGCAGGGACAGGGTGGCTACACCTTC
CDR3aa: CASSRQGQGGYTF

j_gene: TRBJ1-2
d_gene: NA
v_gene: TRBV4-2
abundance: few
CDR3nt: TGTGCCAGCAGCCAAGATCTGGGGCCAGATTATGGCTACACCTTC
CDR3aa: CASSQDLGPDYGYTF

j_gene: TRBJ2-1
d_gene: TRBD2
v_gene: TRBV10-3
abundance: NA
CDR3nt: TGTGCCATCGCGGGAGGTGGTGAGCAGTTCTTC
CDR3aa: CAIAGGGEQFF

j_gene: TRBJ2-1
d_gene: TRBD2
v_gene: TRBV10-3
abundance: NA
CDR3nt: TGTGCCATCAGTGGTCTAGCGGGAGGCCCCTCGTACAATGAGCAGTTCTTC
CDR3aa: CAISGLAGGPSYNEQFF

j_gene: TRBJ2-1
d_gene: TRBD2
v_gene: TRBV7-2
abundance: NA
CDR3nt: TGTGCCAGCAGCTTAGTAGCGGGGGGGAAATACAATGAGCAGTTCTTC
CDR3aa: CASSLVAGGKYNEQFF

j_gene: TRBJ2-2
d_gene: NA
v_gene: TRBV3-1
abundance: NA
CDR3nt: TGTGCCAGCAGCCAAGTCCGGGGTGGGGAGCTGTTTTTT
CDR3aa: CASSQVRGGELFF

j_gene: TRBJ2-5
d_gene: NA
v_gene: TRBV18
abundance: NA
CDR3nt: TGTGCCAGCTCACCATTGTTGACAGCCCAAGAGACCCAGTACTTC
CDR3aa: CASSPLLTAQETQYF

j_gene: TRBJ2-7
d_gene: TRBD2
v_gene: TRBV25-1
abundance: few
CDR3nt: TGTGCCAGCAGTGAAACGGCCCGGGCTAGCGGGAGCTACGAGCAGTACTTC
CDR3aa: CASSETARASGSYEQYF

j_gene: TRBJ2-7
d_gene: NA
v_gene: TRBV7-9
abundance: NA
CDR3nt: TGTGCCAGCAGCTTAGTTCCCGACGAGCAGTACTTC
CDR3aa: CASSLVPDEQYF

j_gene: TRBJ1-2
d_gene: TRBD1
v_gene: TRBV6-6
abundance: few
CDR3nt: TGTGCCAGCAGCCCACTACAGGGGTGGAAGGGCGGAGGGGGCTACACCTTC
CDR3aa: CASSPLQGWKGGGGYTF

j_gene: TRBJ2-5
d_gene: TRBD2
v_gene: TRBV5-5
abundance: few
CDR3nt: TGTGCCAGCAGCCGAAGGGACGGCGGGAGCGGGGAGACCCAGTACTTC
CDR3aa: CASSRRDGGSGETQYF

j_gene: TRBJ1-1
d_gene: NA
v_gene: TRBV12-5
abundance: NA
CDR3nt: TGTGCTAGTGGCCAACAAAACACTGAAGCTTTCTTT
CDR3aa: CASGQQNTEAFF

j_gene: TRBJ2-3
d_gene: NA
v_gene: TRBV10-3
abundance: many
CDR3nt: TGTGCCTCAGGAACGACAGATACGCAGTATTTT
CDR3aa: CASGTTDTQYF

j_gene: TRBJ2-3
d_gene: TRBD2
v_gene: TRBV6-4
abundance: few
CDR3nt: TGTGCCAGCAGGAAAAGCGGGGGGGCTAGCACAGATACGCAGTATTTT
CDR3aa: CASRKSGGASTDTQYF

j_gene: TRBJ2-7
d_gene: NA
v_gene: TRBV3-1
abundance: NA
CDR3nt: TGTGCCAGCAGCCAATTCGTACAAGACAGGAGTTCCTCCTACGAGCAGTACTTC
CDR3aa: CASSQFVQDRSSSYEQYF

j_gene: TRBJ1-5
d_gene: TRBD1
v_gene: TRBV20-1
abundance: NA
CDR3nt: TGCAGTGCTAGCGACAGGGACCACCAGCCCCAGCATTTT
CDR3aa: CSASDRDHQPQHF

j_gene: TRBJ2-6
d_gene: NA
v_gene: TRBV6-6
abundance: NA
CDR3nt: TGTGCCAGCAGTTACAGGGGGGATGGGGCCAACGTCCTGACTTTC
CDR3aa: CASSYRGDGANVLTF

j_gene: TRBJ2-5
d_gene: NA
v_gene: TRBV24-1
abundance: NA
CDR3nt: TGTGCCACCAGTGATCGGGCAGATCAAGAGACCCAGTACTTC
CDR3aa: CATSDRADQETQYF

j_gene: TRBJ2-2
d_gene: NA
v_gene: TRBV12-3/TRBV12-4
abundance: NA
CDR3nt: TGTGCCAGCAGTTTTCTGGTGGCCGGGGAGCTGTTTTTT
CDR3aa: CASSFLVAGELFF

j_gene: TRBJ2-3
d_gene: NA
v_gene: TRBV7-9
abundance: NA
CDR3nt: TGTGCCAGCAGCTTACTTTCTCATTCCGATACGCAGTATTTT
CDR3aa: CASSLLSHSDTQYF